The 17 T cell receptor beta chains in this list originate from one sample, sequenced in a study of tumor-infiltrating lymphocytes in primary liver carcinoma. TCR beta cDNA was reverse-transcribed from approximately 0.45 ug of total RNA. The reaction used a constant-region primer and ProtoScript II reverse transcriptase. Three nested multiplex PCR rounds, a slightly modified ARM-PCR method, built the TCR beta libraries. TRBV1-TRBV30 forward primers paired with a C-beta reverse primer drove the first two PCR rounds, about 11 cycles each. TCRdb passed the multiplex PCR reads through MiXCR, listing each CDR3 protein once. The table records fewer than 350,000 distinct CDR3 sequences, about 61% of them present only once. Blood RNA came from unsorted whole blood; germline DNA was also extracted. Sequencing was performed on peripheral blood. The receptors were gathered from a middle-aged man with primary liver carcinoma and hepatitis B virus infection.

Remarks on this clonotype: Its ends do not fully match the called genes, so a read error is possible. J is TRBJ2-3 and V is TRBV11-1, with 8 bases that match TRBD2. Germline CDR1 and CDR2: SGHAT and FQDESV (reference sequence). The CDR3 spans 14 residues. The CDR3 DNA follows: TGTGCCAGTAAGCGGGAGTCACGCGCAGATACACAGTATTTT. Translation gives CASKRESRADTQYF.

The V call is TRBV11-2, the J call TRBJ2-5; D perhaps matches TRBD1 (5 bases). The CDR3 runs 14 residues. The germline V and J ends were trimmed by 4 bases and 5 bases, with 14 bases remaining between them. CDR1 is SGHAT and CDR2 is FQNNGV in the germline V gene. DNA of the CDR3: TGTGCCAGCAGCTCAGCCTGGACACAGGAGACCCAGTACTTC. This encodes CASSSAWTQETQYF. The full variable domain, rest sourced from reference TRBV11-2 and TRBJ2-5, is EAGVAQSPRYKIIEKRQSVAFWCNPISGHATLYWYQQILGQGPKLLIQFQNNGVVDDSQLPKDRFSAERLKGVDSTLKIQPAKLEDSAVYLCASSSAWTQETQYFGPGTRLLVL.

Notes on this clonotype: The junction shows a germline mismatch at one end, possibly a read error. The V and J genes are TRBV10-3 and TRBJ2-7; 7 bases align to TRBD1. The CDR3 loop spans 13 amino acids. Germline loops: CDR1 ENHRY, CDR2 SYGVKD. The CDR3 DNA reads TGTGTCATCGAACCCACCGAACAGGGGGAGCAGTACTTC. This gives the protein CVIEPTEQGEQYF.

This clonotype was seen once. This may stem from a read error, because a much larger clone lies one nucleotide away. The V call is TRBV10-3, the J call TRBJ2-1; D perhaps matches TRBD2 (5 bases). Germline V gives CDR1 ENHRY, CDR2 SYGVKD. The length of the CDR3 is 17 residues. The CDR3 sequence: CAISETLLDSSYNEHFF. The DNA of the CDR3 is TGTGCCATCAGTGAGACCCTACTAGACTCTTCCTACAATGAGCATTTCTTC.

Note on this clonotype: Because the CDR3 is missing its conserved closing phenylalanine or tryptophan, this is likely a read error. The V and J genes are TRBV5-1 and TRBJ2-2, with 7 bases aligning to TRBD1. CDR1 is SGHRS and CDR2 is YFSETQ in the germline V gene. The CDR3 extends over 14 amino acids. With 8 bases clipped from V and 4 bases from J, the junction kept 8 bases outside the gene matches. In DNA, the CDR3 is TGCGCCAGTTCACAGGGGATGGGCACCGGGGAGCTGTTTCTT. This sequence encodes CASSQGMGTGELFL.

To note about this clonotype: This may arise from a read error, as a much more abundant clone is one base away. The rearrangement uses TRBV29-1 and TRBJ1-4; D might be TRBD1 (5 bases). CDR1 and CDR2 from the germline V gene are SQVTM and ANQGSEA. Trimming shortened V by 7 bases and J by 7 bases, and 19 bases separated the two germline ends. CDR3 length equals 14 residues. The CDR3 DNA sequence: TGCAGCGATAAACGGGGGACTGCGGGTGAAAAACTGTTTTTT. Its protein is CSDKRGTAGEKLFF.

The CDR3 protein is CASSLGQSDSGNTIYF. The CDR3 coding sequence is TGCGCCAGCAGCTTGGGACAGTCGGACTCTGGAAACACCATATATTTT. The chain recombines TRBV5-1 with TRBJ1-3, with D tentatively TRBD1 (5 bases). The CDR3 is 16 residues long. Germline V gene data show CDR1 as SGHRS and CDR2 as YFSETQ. V lost 0 bases and J 0 bases, leaving 10 bases between the germline ends.

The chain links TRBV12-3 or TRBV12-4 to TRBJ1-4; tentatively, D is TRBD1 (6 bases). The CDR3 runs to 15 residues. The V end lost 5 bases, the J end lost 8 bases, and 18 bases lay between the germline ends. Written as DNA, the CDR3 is TGTGCCAGCAGTCGGAATACAGGGTCAGGCGAAAAACTGTTTTTT. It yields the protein CASSRNTGSGEKLFF.

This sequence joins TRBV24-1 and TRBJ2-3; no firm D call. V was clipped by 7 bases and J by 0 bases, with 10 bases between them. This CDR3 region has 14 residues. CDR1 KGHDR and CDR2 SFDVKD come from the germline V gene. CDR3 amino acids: CATSRQTSTDTQYF. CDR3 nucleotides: TGTGCCACCAGCAGACAAACTAGCACAGATACGCAGTATTTT.

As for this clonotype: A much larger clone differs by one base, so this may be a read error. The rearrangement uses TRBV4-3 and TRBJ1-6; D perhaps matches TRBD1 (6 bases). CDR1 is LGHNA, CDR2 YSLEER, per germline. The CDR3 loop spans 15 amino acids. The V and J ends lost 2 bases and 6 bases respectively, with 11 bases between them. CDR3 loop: CASSQSVQGNSPLHF. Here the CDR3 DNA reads TGCGCCAGCAGCCAATCGGTACAGGGTAATTCACCCCTCCACTTT.

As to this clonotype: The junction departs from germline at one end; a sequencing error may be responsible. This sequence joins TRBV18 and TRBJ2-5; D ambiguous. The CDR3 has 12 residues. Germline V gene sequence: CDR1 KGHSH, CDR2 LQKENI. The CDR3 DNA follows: TGTGCCAGGTCACCAGTTCCGGAGACCCAGTACTTC. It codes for CARSPVPETQYF.

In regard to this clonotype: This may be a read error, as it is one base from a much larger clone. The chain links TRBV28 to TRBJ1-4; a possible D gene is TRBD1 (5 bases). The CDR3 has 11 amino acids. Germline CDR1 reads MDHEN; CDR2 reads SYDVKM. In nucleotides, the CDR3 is TGTGCCAGCACCCCGGGGGAAAAACTGTTGTTT. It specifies CASTPGEKLLF. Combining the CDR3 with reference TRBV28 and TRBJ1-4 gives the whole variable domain DVKVTQSSRYLVKRTGEKVFLECVQDMDHENMFWYRQDPGLGLRLIYFSYDVKMKEKGDIPEGYSVSREKKERFSLILESASTNQTSMYLCASTPGEKLLFGSGTQLSVL.

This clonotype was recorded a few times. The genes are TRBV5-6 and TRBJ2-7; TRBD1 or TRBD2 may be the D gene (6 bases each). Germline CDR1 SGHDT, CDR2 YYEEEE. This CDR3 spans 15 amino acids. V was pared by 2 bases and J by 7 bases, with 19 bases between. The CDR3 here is CASSFDVSGASEQYF. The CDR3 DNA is TGTGCCAGCAGCTTCGACGTCTCGGGGGCGAGTGAGCAGTACTTC.

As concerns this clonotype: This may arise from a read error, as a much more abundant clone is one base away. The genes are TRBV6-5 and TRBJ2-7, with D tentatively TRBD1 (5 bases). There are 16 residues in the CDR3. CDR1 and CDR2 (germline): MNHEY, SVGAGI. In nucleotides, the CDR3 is TGTGCCAGCAATTACTCAGCTGGGCAGGGTATTTACGAGCAGTACTTC. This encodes CASNYSAGQGIYEQYF.

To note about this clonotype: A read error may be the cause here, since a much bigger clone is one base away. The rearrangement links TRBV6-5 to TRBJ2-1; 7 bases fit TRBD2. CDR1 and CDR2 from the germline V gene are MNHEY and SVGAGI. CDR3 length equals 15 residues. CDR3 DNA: TGTGCCTGCAGTTATGGAGGGACTAACTACAATGAGCAGTTCTTC. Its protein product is CACSYGGTNYNEQFF.

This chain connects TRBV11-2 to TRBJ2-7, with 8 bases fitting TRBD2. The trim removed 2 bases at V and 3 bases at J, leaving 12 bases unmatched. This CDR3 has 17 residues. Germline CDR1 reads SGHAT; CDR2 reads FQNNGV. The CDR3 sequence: CASSLNGGARVHYEQYF. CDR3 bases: TGTGCCAGCAGCTTAAACGGGGGGGCCAGGGTACACTACGAGCAGTACTTC.

The CDR3 reads CASSGQGGNQPQHF. CDR3 in DNA: TGTGCCAGTAGCGGACAGGGAGGAAATCAGCCCCAGCATTTT. This chain joins TRBV19 and TRBJ1-5, with 8 bases that match TRBD1. The CDR3 runs to 14 residues. After removal of 6 bases from V and 4 bases from J, the junction contained 5 bases not matched to a gene. Germline V gene data show CDR1 as LNHDA and CDR2 as SQIVND (reference sequence).